A single sample gave rise to the 11 T cell receptor beta chains below, sequenced in a study of T cells in Graves' hyperthyroidism and ophthalmopathy. Using RNA transcripts as the source, TCR beta CDR3 regions were amplified. TCR CDR3 regions were first amplified by RT-PCR with HTBI primers. TCRdb reanalysed the multiplex PCR reads using MiXCR and keeps one entry per CDR3 protein. This table has around 660,000 distinct CDR3 sequences, 45% appearing once. Material: peripheral blood or thyroid tissue (not recorded which). The source of these receptors is an adult man with Graves' disease, either hyperthyroidism or ophthalmopathy (not recorded which).

This sequence joins TRBV20-1 and TRBJ2-5, with 10 bases identical to TRBD2. Germline V gives CDR1 DFQATT, CDR2 SNEGSKA (reference sequence). This CDR3 has 15 amino acids. V lost 4 bases, J lost 1 base, and 6 bases stayed unmatched. In DNA form, the CDR3 reads TGCAGTGCTATCCGGACTAGCGGAAGCCAAGAGACCCAGTACTTC. Amino acid sequence: CSAIRTSGSQETQYF.

This clonotype was detected only a few times. This rearrangement joins TRBV7-3 to TRBJ1-1; the D gene is possibly TRBD1 (5 bases). The germline V gene encodes CDR1 SGHTA and CDR2 FQGTGA. The germline V and J ends were trimmed by 5 bases and 1 base, with 11 bases remaining between them. This CDR3 is built from 14 residues. CDR3: CASSQTGPNTEAFF. The CDR3 DNA follows: TGTGCCAGCAGCCAGACGGGGCCGAACACTGAAGCTTTCTTT.

This clonotype was observed a few times. The rearrangement joins TRBV20-1 to TRBJ2-5; 10 bases line up with TRBD2. There are 16 residues in the CDR3. The ends lost 1 base at V and 9 bases at J; junction bases unmatched: 14. CDR1 and CDR2 (germline): DFQATT, SNEGSKA (reference sequence). The CDR3 DNA sequence: TGCAGTGCTAGAGGCGCGGTGGCTAGCGGGAGCCAGGCCCAGTACTTC. Translated, it gives CSARGAVASGSQAQYF.

The CDR3 nucleotides are TGCAGTGCTAGAGATCCACAGGGGTATAATTCACCCCTCCACTTT. Amino acids: CSARDPQGYNSPLHF. The rearrangement links TRBV20-1 to TRBJ1-6, with TRBD1 identical over 7 bases. The CDR3 covers 15 residues. Germline CDR1 reads DFQATT; CDR2 reads SNEGSKA (reference sequence). After removal of 0 bases from V and 4 bases from J, the junction contained 3 bases not matched to a gene.

This clonotype has a count of ten or more. The chain carries TRBV15 and TRBJ1-1; possible D gene TRBD1, 6 bases. Trimming took off 1 base at V and 7 bases at J, with 10 bases between the two ends. The V gene's germline CDR1 is LNHNV and CDR2 YYDKDF (reference sequence). The CDR3 has 13 amino acids. CDR3 protein: CATSRGGGGEAFF. The CDR3 DNA follows: TGTGCCACCAGCAGAGGAGGGGGAGGTGAAGCTTTCTTT.

This clonotype appeared a few times. The V call is TRBV7-8, the J call TRBJ2-2; the match to TRBD2 covers 8 bases. Germline CDR1 reads SGHVS; CDR2 reads FQNEAQ. The CDR3 extends over 16 amino acids. V gave up 5 bases and J gave up 6 bases; unmatched junction bases: 11. DNA of the CDR3: TGTGCCAGCAGCCTCACCATCCTAGCGGGCGCCGGGGAGCTGTTTTTT. This codes for CASSLTILAGAGELFF.

This sequence joins TRBV5-1 and TRBJ1-1; weak D call: TRBD1 (5 bases). CDR3 length equals 12 residues. CDR1 is SGHRS and CDR2 is YFSETQ in the germline V gene. Trimming pared 7 bases from V and 11 bases from J, leaving 18 bases between. The CDR3 DNA reads as TGCGCCAGCGCCGGGACTTCCAAAGATGCTTTCTTT. Protein: CASAGTSKDAFF. The whole variable domain, filled in from reference TRBV5-1 and TRBJ1-1, reads KAGVTQTPRYLIKTRGQQVTLSCSPISGHRSVSWYQQTPGQGLQFLFEYFSETQRNKGNFPGRFSGRQFSNSRSEMNVSTLELGDSALYLCASAGTSKDAFFGQGTRLTVV.

This clonotype showed up many times. This chain joins TRBV10-3 and TRBJ2-7, with 10 positions matching TRBD2. Trimming removed 3 bases from V and 4 bases from J; junction bases left unmatched: 6. The CDR3 runs to 15 residues. Germline V lookup: CDR1 ENHRY, CDR2 SYGVKD. The CDR3 DNA reads TGTGCCATCAGTGAACGGTTAGCGGGGGGATACGAGCAGTACTTC. It encodes CAISERLAGGYEQYF.

The chain is built from TRBV2 and TRBJ1-5; 9 nucleotides line up with TRBD1. The germline V gene has CDR1 SNHLY and CDR2 FYNNEI. The junction had 5 bases not matched to a gene; V was cut back by 5 bases and J by 0 bases. The CDR3 has 16 residues. CDR3 region: CASSRGTGISNQPQHF. As DNA, the CDR3 is TGTGCCAGCAGTCGGGGGACAGGGATTAGCAATCAGCCCCAGCATTTT.

The genes are TRBV7-6 and TRBJ2-2; 7 bases are shared with TRBD1. With 5 bases clipped from V and 1 base from J, the junction kept 4 bases outside the gene matches. The CDR3 length is 15 residues. Germline loops: CDR1 SGHVS, CDR2 FNYEAQ. CDR3 in amino acids: CASSPWTGNTGELFF. CDR3 nucleotides: TGTGCCAGCAGCCCCTGGACAGGGAACACCGGGGAGCTGTTTTTT.

This sequence joins TRBV29-1 and TRBJ1-3, with D unclear. V was trimmed by 7 bases and J by 3 bases, leaving 16 bases between them. The CDR3 has 14 residues. Looked up from germline, CDR1 is SQVTM and CDR2 is ANQGSEA. This CDR3 reads CSAHLAGFGNTIYF. DNA for the CDR3: TGCAGCGCCCATCTAGCGGGGTTTGGAAACACCATATATTTT.